This T cell receptor (beta chain) was retrieved from a study of blood T cell repertoires in COVID-19. Study summary: Researchers got acute and convalescent COVID-19 samples from the United States, Italy and Spain. T cells, B-cell-depleted T cells, or PBMCs provided the cDNA or gDNA that served as material.

Per the original data handling: For nucleated cells, counts were estimated from reference gene primer amplification. Clones were read by immunoSEQ multiplex PCR, and TCRdb kept only the in-frame ones, dropping some. That table gives V, J and clone size, and the DNA gave D and trimming. This sample has over 600,000 clones, with about nine tenths found just once. Looked up from germline, CDR1 is SGHTA and CDR2 is FQGTGA. V shed 1 base and J 5 bases; nucleotides not matched to a gene: 5. This CDR3 spans 15 amino acids. The TCR originated in a woman aged 18-29 years with acute or convalescent COVID-19. The V gene is TRBV7-3, the J gene TRBJ2-3; 8 bases agree with TRBD1. Source material: peripheral blood. The DNA of the CDR3 is TGTGCCAGCAGCTTAAATCCAGGGGGCGGAGATACGCAGTATTTT. Residues: CASSLNPGGGDTQYF.